These 3 T cell receptor beta chains originate from one sample sequenced in a study of cytomegalovirus exposure and HLA in healthy donors (dated by TCRdb to the late 2010s). The library was generated by the immunoSEQ multiplex PCR assay. For the multiplex PCR, a mixture combining 60 forward primers for TCR Vbeta segments and 13 reverse primers for TCR Jbeta segments was used. TCRdb provides this immuneACCESS table in a form limited to in-frame rearrangements. Some clones are lacking; in checked studies, under half of them reflect an unresolved V gene, and why the rest are absent is not known. The sample contains some 130,000 clones, over 75% of them found a single time. The ten top clones hold 4.2% of the sample. The sequencing input was PBMCs. These receptors all stem from a male donor in good health and CMV-seropositive.

The chain combines TRBV5-1 with TRBJ2-4; TRBD1 might be the D (6 bases). V was clipped by 2 bases and J by 7 bases, with 13 bases between them. The CDR3 is made up of 14 amino acids. Germline lookup yields CDR1 SGHRS and CDR2 YFSETQ. The CDR3 protein is CASSLDRMRNIQYF. CDR3 sequence (DNA): TGCGCCAGCAGCTTAGACAGGATGAGGAACATTCAGTACTTC.

This rearrangement joins TRBV28 to TRBJ2-5; D is possibly TRBD1 (6 bases). The J call may be wrong; the DNA end is better matched by TRBJ2-7. The CDR3 contains 12 residues. Per the germline V gene, CDR1 is MDHEN and CDR2 is SYDVKM. CDR3 DNA: TGTGCCAGCAGTTCAGGGGTGGACGAGCAGTACTTC. It yields the protein CASSSGVDEQYF.

A remark on this clone: Other DNA sequences within the sample encode an identical CDR3. The chain uses TRBV9 and TRBJ2-5; 11 nucleotides line up with TRBD2. The CDR3 is 16 residues long. Germline trimming cut 0 bases from V and 5 bases from J; bases unmatched to any gene: 6. Germline-derived CDR1 and CDR2 are SGDLS and YYNGEE. CDR3 sequence (DNA): TGTGCCAGCAGCGTAGGTCTAGCGGGGGGCAGGGAGACCCAGTACTTC. Translating gives CASSVGLAGGRETQYF.